This T cell receptor (beta chain) derives from a study of T-cell reconstitution after alpha-beta-depleted transplantation in children. Points on this clonotype: Antigen specificity is unknown.

This CDR3 has 15 amino acids. CDR1 MNHNS and CDR2 SASEGT come from the germline V gene. Trimming pared 8 bases from V and 1 base from J, leaving 14 bases between. TCRbeta library construction was performed incorporating unique molecular identifiers. MiXCR, run by TCRdb on the PCR reads, gives a single entry per CDR3 protein. The repertoire has 540,000 or so distinct CDR3 sequences, roughly 23% of them found once; the top ten carry roughly 14%. Study findings and constraints: T-cell numbers and diversity one year post-transplant derived largely from freshly generated T cells. Alpha-beta T cells about two months after transplant reportedly derived from several hundred expanded graft clones. For some patients, TCRbeta diversity was high at day 60 because of recipient T cells and thymic progenitors that survived.

Source: PBMCs, mostly from graft donor cells, taken 360 days after TCRalphabeta/CD19-depleted stem cell transplant. This receptor was obtained from a boy less than two years old who had a stem cell transplant for acute myeloid leukemia, so the T cells may come from the graft donor. The chain joins TRBV6-1 to TRBJ2-2; D may be TRBD2 (5 bases). DNA for the CDR3: TGTGCCAGCGAAGGTCCCGGGAAGAACACCGGGGAGCTGTTTTTT. It yields the protein CASEGPGKNTGELFF.